This entry lists 23 T cell receptor beta chains sequenced from one sample in a study of response to subunit inactivated influenza vaccine. TCRdb re-derived calls from the RT-PCR reads in MiXCR, one entry per CDR3 protein. The sample consists of a few hundred thousand distinct CDR3 sequences, roughly 22% of them appearing once. The specimen comprised PBMCs from blood, sampled less than 22 months after vaccination. The source is a man aged 50-75 years who received an inactivated influenza vaccine.

V is TRBV11-1 and J is TRBJ1-1, with D possibly being TRBD1 (5 bases). Germline-derived CDR1 and CDR2 are SGHAT and FQDESV (reference sequence). V was clipped by 5 bases and J by 0 bases, with 25 bases between them. The CDR3 spans 19 residues. The CDR3 here is CASSPLGDRTETMNTEAFF. The CDR3 region has the DNA TGTGCCAGCAGCCCGCTAGGGGACCGAACAGAGACCATGAACACTGAAGCTTTCTTT.

The J gene is TRBJ2-3, the V gene TRBV7-9, with 7 bases lining up with TRBD2. The germline V gene has CDR1 SEHNR and CDR2 FQNEAQ (reference sequence). The CDR3 has 15 amino acids. The ends lost 1 base at V and 3 bases at J; junction bases unmatched: 4. This CDR3 reads CASSLVGGLTDTQYF. CDR3 in DNA: TGTGCCAGCAGCTTAGTCGGGGGGTTAACAGATACGCAGTATTTT. The entire variable domain, with the rest obtained from reference TRBV7-9 and TRBJ2-3, is as follows: DTGVSQNPRHKITKRGQNVTFRCDPISEHNRLYWYRQTLGQGPEFLTYFQNEAQLEKSRLLSDRFSAERPKGSFSTLEIQRTEQGDSAMYLCASSLVGGLTDTQYFGPGTRLTVL.

V and J are TRBV29-1 and TRBJ2-1; 11 bases match TRBD1. The V segment lost 6 bases and the J segment 8 bases; nucleotides outside the gene matches: 12. CDR1 and CDR2 (germline): SQVTM, ANQGSEA. The CDR3 has 15 residues. The DNA of the CDR3 is TGCAGCGTCGGAGGACAGGGGGCGCGGTCCTATGAGCAGTTCTTC. Translating it yields CSVGGQGARSYEQFF.

The CDR3, as DNA: TGTGCCAGCAGCCCTACAGGGGGAAACGGCCTCGGGGCCAACGTCCTGACTTTC. The encoded protein is CASSPTGGNGLGANVLTF. The rearrangement joins TRBV4-2 to TRBJ2-6, with 8 bases that match TRBD1. Germline CDR1 and CDR2: LGHNA and YNFKEQ. With 4 bases clipped from V and 4 bases from J, the junction kept 12 bases outside the gene matches. The CDR3 runs to 18 residues.

The chain is built from TRBV3-1 and TRBJ1-2, with 9 nucleotides matching TRBD1. Germline V CDR1 and CDR2: LGHDT, YNNKEL (reference sequence). Germline trimming cut 1 base from V and 3 bases from J; bases unmatched to any gene: 3. The CDR3 is 15 amino acids. The CDR3 region is CASSQARDRDYGYTF. CDR3 nucleotides: TGTGCCAGCAGCCAAGCCCGGGACAGGGACTATGGCTACACCTTC.

This clonotype was counted a few times. The V call is TRBV14, the J call TRBJ2-2; 13 positions agree with TRBD2. CDR1 and CDR2 from the germline V gene are SGHDN and FVKESK. The CDR3 contains 16 residues. V lost 6 bases and J lost 4; bases outside the gene matches: 5. The CDR3 DNA sequence: TGTGCCAGCAGTCGACTAGCGGGAGGCCGCACCGGGGAGCTGTTTTTT. It translates to CASSRLAGGRTGELFF.

This chain uses TRBV29-1 with TRBJ2-5; D assignment may be TRBD1 or TRBD2 (5 bases each). CDR1 is SQVTM and CDR2 is ANQGSEA in the germline V gene. The CDR3 length is 13 residues. V gave up 7 bases and J gave up 4 bases, with 16 bases separating them. The CDR3: CSGGMRVVETQYF. CDR3 nucleotide sequence: TGCAGCGGGGGGATGCGGGTGGTAGAGACCCAGTACTTC. Full variable domain (missing parts from reference TRBV29-1 and TRBJ2-5): SAVISQKPSRDICQRGTSLTIQCQVDSQVTMMFWYRQQPGQSLTLIATANQGSEATYESGFVIDKFPISRPNLTFSTLTVSNMSPEDSSIYLCSGGMRVVETQYFGPGTRLLVL.

There are a few counts of this clonotype. One end of the junction does not line up with germline, which may come from a read error. The chain joins TRBV7-7 to TRBJ2-5, with 7 bases identical to TRBD1. This CDR3 has 15 residues. CDR1 and CDR2 (germline): SSHAT, FNYEAQ (reference sequence). The CDR3 spells CASSSNRGAQETQYF. Written as DNA, the CDR3 is TGTGCTAGCAGCTCGAACAGGGGCGCACAAGAGACCCAGTACTTC.

This CDR3 reads CASSQGQFQETQYF. The CDR3 bases are TGCGCCAGCAGCCAAGGACAGTTCCAAGAGACCCAGTACTTC. This chain links TRBV4-3 with TRBJ2-5, with a possible D match to TRBD1 (5 bases). This CDR3 is built from 14 residues. Germline lookup yields CDR1 LGHNA and CDR2 YSLEER. Trimming removed 1 base at V and 1 base at J, with 7 bases between.

This sequence joins TRBV7-8 and TRBJ2-5; 9 nucleotides agree with TRBD1. The J segment lost 6 bases and the V segment lost 5 bases, leaving 19 bases of the junction unmatched. This CDR3 has 18 amino acids. CDR1 and CDR2 (germline): SGHVS, FQNEAQ. Here the CDR3 DNA reads TGTGCCAGCAGCCCCCGCGGGGCCCCGGGACAGGGTATGAAGACCCAGTACTTC. As protein: CASSPRGAPGQGMKTQYF.

The genes are TRBV27 and TRBJ2-5; TRBD2 is a possible D gene (6 bases). The V gene's germline CDR1 is MNHEY and CDR2 SMNVEV (reference sequence). The CDR3 is 15 amino acids. V lost 8 bases and J 1 base, leaving 17 bases between the germline ends. CDR3 region: CASPLRDLFQETQYF. In DNA form, the CDR3 reads TGTGCCAGCCCTTTACGGGACTTATTCCAAGAGACCCAGTACTTC.

This clonotype came up a few times. The J gene is TRBJ1-6, the V gene TRBV6-2 or TRBV6-3; TRBD1 is a possible D gene (6 bases). Germline CDR1 reads MNHEY; CDR2 reads SVGEGT. The V and J ends lost 6 bases and 7 bases respectively, with 10 bases between them. The CDR3 spans 13 residues. The CDR3 region is CASRSDRNSPLHF. For the CDR3, the DNA is TGTGCCAGCAGGTCTGACAGGAATTCACCCCTCCACTTT.

The V and J genes are TRBV6-2 or TRBV6-3 and TRBJ2-1, with D uncertain. The germline V gene encodes CDR1 MNHEY and CDR2 SVGEGT. V was clipped by 6 bases and J by 0 bases, with 12 bases between them. The length of the CDR3 is 15 residues. The CDR3 bases are TGTGCCAGCAGCCAACCCCTGAACTCCTACAATGAGCAGTTCTTC. Residues: CASSQPLNSYNEQFF.

This clonotype has just a few counts. The rearrangement joins TRBV5-1 to TRBJ2-2; D tentatively reads TRBD1 or TRBD2 (5 bases each). V was pared by 4 bases and J by 4 bases, with 17 bases between. The germline gives CDR1 SGHRS, CDR2 YFSETQ. The length of the CDR3 is 16 residues. In nucleotides, the CDR3 is TGCGCCAGCAGCCCAAGAAGGACAACTAGCACCGGGGAGCTGTTTTTT. Translation: CASSPRRTTSTGELFF.

There are many counts of this clonotype. The rearrangement links TRBV6-5 to TRBJ2-7; D is perhaps TRBD2 (6 bases). Germline V CDR1 and CDR2: MNHEY, SVGAGI. Trimming shortened V by 0 bases and J by 7 bases, and 7 bases separated the two germline ends. The CDR3 sequence is 12 residues long. The CDR3 bases are TGTGCCAGCAGTTACTCGGGGGGTGAGCAGTACTTC. This gives the protein CASSYSGGEQYF.

The gene calls are TRBV4-3 and TRBJ2-3; D is ambiguous. Germline CDR1 LGHNA, CDR2 YSLEER. The germline V and J ends were trimmed by 0 bases and 3 bases, with 10 bases remaining between them. The CDR3 runs to 15 residues. As DNA, the CDR3 is TGCGCCAGCAGCCAAGACAGGACCTTAACAGATACGCAGTATTTT. Amino acid sequence: CASSQDRTLTDTQYF.

The gene calls are TRBV14 and TRBJ1-4; D possibly corresponds to TRBD1 (5 bases). Looked up from germline, CDR1 is SGHDN and CDR2 is FVKESK. V shed 1 base and J shed 8 bases, with 14 bases lying between them. CDR3 length: 15 residues. The CDR3 protein is CASSQGWGDGEKLFF. The CDR3 coding sequence is TGTGCCAGCAGCCAAGGATGGGGGGACGGGGAAAAACTGTTTTTT.

This clonotype was counted once. The J gene is TRBJ2-2, the V gene TRBV12-3 or TRBV12-4; maybe TRBD1 (6 bases). CDR3 length: 15 amino acids. V shed 3 bases and J shed 4 bases, with 12 bases lying between them. CDR3 residues: CASSLLTGPTGELFF. DNA for the CDR3: TGTGCCAGCAGTTTGCTGACAGGTCCCACCGGGGAGCTGTTTTTT.

The chain combines TRBV6-6 with TRBJ2-5; D remains ambiguous. V dropped 8 bases and J dropped 5 bases, with 9 bases sitting between them. Germline V gene lookup returns CDR1 MNHNY and CDR2 SVGAGI (reference sequence). The CDR3 has 11 residues. The CDR3 DNA sequence: TGTGCCAGCCGTAAAGGGGAGACCCAGTACTTC. Translation gives CASRKGETQYF.

This clonotype has just a few counts. The chain joins TRBV4-3 to TRBJ1-1; 8 bases are a match to TRBD1. CDR3 length: 16 amino acids. Germline V CDR1 and CDR2: LGHNA, YSLEER. V was pared by 3 bases and J by 4 bases, with 10 bases of the junction left unmatched. The DNA for the CDR3 is TGCGCCAGCAGCCAGGACAGGGATGTGTTCGGCACTGAAGCTTTCTTT. Translation: CASSQDRDVFGTEAFF.

This chain connects TRBV4-3 to TRBJ2-1, with a tentative D call TRBD1 (5 bases). CDR1 and CDR2 from the germline V gene are LGHNA and YSLEER. This CDR3 contains 17 residues. Trimming took 0 bases from V and 1 from J, leaving 13 bases between them. The DNA of the CDR3 is TGCGCCAGCAGCCAAGATGCAGGGCAGGGTTCCTACAATGAGCAGTTCTTC. This gives the protein CASSQDAGQGSYNEQFF.

This clonotype was detected a few times. The chain uses TRBV4-2 and TRBJ2-7; 8 positions agree with TRBD1. There are 13 residues in the CDR3. Losses at the gene ends were 8 bases for V and 3 bases for J; bases not matched to a gene: 6. CDR1 and CDR2 (germline): LGHNA, YNFKEQ. The CDR3 sequence: CASANGQGYEQYF. In DNA, the CDR3 is TGTGCCAGCGCTAATGGACAGGGCTACGAGCAGTACTTC.

At least ten counts were recorded for this clonotype. The chain is built from TRBV7-2 and TRBJ1-1; D uncertain. The CDR3 runs 14 residues. The V and J ends lost 1 base and 3 bases respectively, with 9 bases between them. The germline gives CDR1 SGHTA, CDR2 FQGNSA. The CDR3 here is CASSLEWADTEAFF. CDR3 in DNA: TGTGCCAGCAGCTTAGAATGGGCGGACACTGAAGCTTTCTTT.